These T cell receptor beta chains were read from a single sample in a study of blood T cells in healthy people across ages. TCRdb ran MiXCR on the 5' RACE reads and lists one entry per CDR3 protein. The top ten clones hold 30% to 35% of a sample with roughly 700,000 distinct CDR3 sequences, more than 40% of them seen once. The sequencing input was blood. These TCRs come from a woman aged 55-70 years in good health. CDR3s leave out the opening cysteine and the closing phenylalanine or tryptophan. The order of the fields is clone size, J gene, CDR3 length, V gene, CDR3 protein. Size tells how often a clone was seen (once, few, many) or the class of an expanded clone, and some rows leave it out.

clone size: few; J gene: TRBJ1-2; CDR3 length: 11; V gene: TRBV29-1; CDR3 protein: SVEGVQRYGYT
clone size: -; J gene: TRBJ2-1; CDR3 length: 10; V gene: TRBV19; CDR3 protein: ASSANYNEQF
clone size: few; J gene: TRBJ2-7; CDR3 length: 11; V gene: TRBV7-3; CDR3 protein: ASSFSAGGEQY
clone size: many; J gene: TRBJ2-5; CDR3 length: 14; V gene: TRBV28; CDR3 protein: ASSSRLAGDQETQY
clone size: -; J gene: -; CDR3 length: 15; V gene: TRBV15; CDR3 protein: ATSRDSGSWDGETQY
clone size: -; J gene: TRBJ2-2; CDR3 length: 14; V gene: TRBV4-3; CDR3 protein: ASSQARADGTGELF
clone size: -; J gene: TRBJ2-1; CDR3 length: 12; V gene: TRBV10-3; CDR3 protein: AIRAEGLYNEQF
clone size: -; J gene: TRBJ2-1; CDR3 length: 13; V gene: TRBV20-1; CDR3 protein: SARGLAASYNEQF
clone size: few; J gene: TRBJ2-7; CDR3 length: 13; V gene: TRBV2; CDR3 protein: ASSEGTRPPYEQY
clone size: -; J gene: TRBJ2-1; CDR3 length: 16; V gene: TRBV12-3/TRBV12-4; CDR3 protein: ASSLGLAGGAVYNEQF
clone size: -; J gene: TRBJ2-7; CDR3 length: 12; V gene: TRBV5-5; CDR3 protein: ASRLAGRTYEQY
clone size: -; J gene: -; CDR3 length: 12; V gene: TRBV3-1; CDR3 protein: ASSPLPSGYEQY
clone size: few; J gene: TRBJ1-1; CDR3 length: 11; V gene: TRBV14; CDR3 protein: ASSQAFYTEAF
clone size: -; J gene: TRBJ2-7; CDR3 length: 13; V gene: TRBV4-3; CDR3 protein: ASSQDKWDPPQQY
clone size: few; J gene: TRBJ2-1; CDR3 length: 11; V gene: TRBV15; CDR3 protein: ATSPRSEGEQF
clone size: -; J gene: TRBJ2-1; CDR3 length: 10; V gene: TRBV20-1; CDR3 protein: RGTSGNNEQF
clone size: -; J gene: TRBJ2-3; CDR3 length: 14; V gene: TRBV20-1; CDR3 protein: SARAGTSGGVDTQY
clone size: -; J gene: TRBJ1-2; CDR3 length: 14; V gene: TRBV29-1; CDR3 protein: SVLRVTGVGPYGYT
clone size: -; J gene: TRBJ2-1; CDR3 length: 14; V gene: TRBV6-2/TRBV6-3; CDR3 protein: ASLVAGAGYYNEQF
clone size: few; J gene: -; CDR3 length: 11; V gene: TRBV10-3; CDR3 protein: ASGLAMVDEQY
clone size: -; J gene: TRBJ1-6; CDR3 length: 14; V gene: TRBV18; CDR3 protein: ASSPDSSSYNSPLH
clone size: -; J gene: TRBJ2-3; CDR3 length: 11; V gene: TRBV5-5; CDR3 protein: ASSPGNVNTQY
clone size: -; J gene: TRBJ2-6; CDR3 length: 13; V gene: TRBV10-3; CDR3 protein: AISPSDSGANVLT
clone size: few; J gene: TRBJ2-7; CDR3 length: 11; V gene: TRBV6-1; CDR3 protein: ASIRGVSYEQY
clone size: -; J gene: TRBJ2-4; CDR3 length: 13; V gene: TRBV9; CDR3 protein: ASTRGRDRDDIQY
clone size: few; J gene: TRBJ2-2; CDR3 length: 11; V gene: TRBV6-5; CDR3 protein: ASTRGNTGELF
clone size: -; J gene: TRBJ1-1; CDR3 length: 11; V gene: TRBV29-1; CDR3 protein: SVDWTGNTEAF
clone size: -; J gene: TRBJ2-2; CDR3 length: 12; V gene: TRBV29-1; CDR3 protein: SVAPGRSTGELF
clone size: -; J gene: TRBJ1-1; CDR3 length: 10; V gene: TRBV7-8; CDR3 protein: ASSRDSKKAF
clone size: -; J gene: TRBJ2-5; CDR3 length: 15; V gene: TRBV7-3; CDR3 protein: ASSSLPGQGPVDEQY
clone size: -; J gene: TRBJ2-3; CDR3 length: 14; V gene: TRBV14; CDR3 protein: ASSQDEGGLADTQY
clone size: -; J gene: TRBJ1-1; CDR3 length: 12; V gene: TRBV10-3; CDR3 protein: AISEQTTNTEAF
clone size: -; J gene: -; CDR3 length: 14; V gene: TRBV11-2; CDR3 protein: ASSLVLGSSYNEQY
clone size: -; J gene: TRBJ2-1; CDR3 length: 9; V gene: TRBV9; CDR3 protein: ASSAGAEQF
clone size: -; J gene: TRBJ1-3; CDR3 length: 12; V gene: TRBV10-3; CDR3 protein: AISEGQPANTIY
clone size: -; J gene: TRBJ1-2; CDR3 length: 11; V gene: TRBV20-1; CDR3 protein: SAEVVGTWGYT
clone size: -; J gene: TRBJ2-1; CDR3 length: 15; V gene: TRBV4-3; CDR3 protein: ASSQVGLAVTYNEQF
clone size: few; J gene: TRBJ2-7; CDR3 length: 11; V gene: TRBV6-6; CDR3 protein: ASRTLSSYEQY
clone size: -; J gene: TRBJ2-7; CDR3 length: 10; V gene: TRBV29-1; CDR3 protein: SVDSYSYEQY
clone size: -; J gene: -; CDR3 length: 14; V gene: TRBV7-3; CDR3 protein: ASSVTGTASYNVQY
clone size: -; J gene: TRBJ1-1; CDR3 length: 13; V gene: TRBV9; CDR3 protein: ASSVGGGPNTEAF
clone size: once; J gene: TRBJ1-2; CDR3 length: 12; V gene: TRBV28; CDR3 protein: ASSLGRDIYGYT
clone size: -; J gene: TRBJ2-2; CDR3 length: 11; V gene: TRBV6-2/TRBV6-3; CDR3 protein: ASSGRGVGELF
clone size: -; J gene: TRBJ2-5; CDR3 length: 15; V gene: TRBV20-1; CDR3 protein: SARDASGPGFQETQY
clone size: -; J gene: TRBJ1-2; CDR3 length: 16; V gene: TRBV7-2; CDR3 protein: ASSLKMRTFPSNYGYT
clone size: few; J gene: TRBJ1-2; CDR3 length: 12; V gene: TRBV15; CDR3 protein: ATRQNPDTYGYT
clone size: -; J gene: TRBJ2-4; CDR3 length: 10; V gene: TRBV15; CDR3 protein: ATSRDLNIQY
clone size: few; J gene: TRBJ2-7; CDR3 length: 13; V gene: TRBV20-1; CDR3 protein: SARGERGGIYEQY
clone size: -; J gene: TRBJ2-7; CDR3 length: 13; V gene: TRBV29-1; CDR3 protein: SVEDPLAGPYEQY
clone size: few; J gene: TRBJ2-7; CDR3 length: 12; V gene: TRBV10-3; CDR3 protein: AIGPGTGVYEQY
clone size: -; J gene: TRBJ2-7; CDR3 length: 13; V gene: TRBV3-1; CDR3 protein: ASSQAGLGGYEQY
clone size: -; J gene: TRBJ2-6; CDR3 length: 15; V gene: TRBV5-1; CDR3 protein: ASSQDRIRSGANVLT
clone size: -; J gene: -; CDR3 length: 15; V gene: TRBV6-2/TRBV6-3; CDR3 protein: ASTTNLGTGTGETQY
clone size: few; J gene: TRBJ2-1; CDR3 length: 12; V gene: TRBV2; CDR3 protein: ASSVGRDTHEQF
clone size: -; J gene: TRBJ2-7; CDR3 length: 13; V gene: TRBV5-1; CDR3 protein: ASSRLAGGTGEQY
clone size: few; J gene: TRBJ2-5; CDR3 length: 11; V gene: TRBV7-2; CDR3 protein: ASSATGTTEQY
clone size: -; J gene: TRBJ1-1; CDR3 length: 14; V gene: TRBV28; CDR3 protein: ASNDVGRGLNTEAF
clone size: -; J gene: TRBJ2-5; CDR3 length: 14; V gene: TRBV6-6; CDR3 protein: ASGYSVGSGQETRY
clone size: -; J gene: -; CDR3 length: 12; V gene: TRBV7-9; CDR3 protein: ASSHHDRAYEQY
clone size: -; J gene: TRBJ1-1; CDR3 length: 14; V gene: TRBV15; CDR3 protein: ATSATQGRRVTEAF